These 28 T cell receptor beta chains came from one sample sequenced in a study of blood T cell repertoires in COVID-19. Measured with immunoSEQ multiplex PCR; TCRdb has only the in-frame clones, and not every one. Of about 110,000 clones detected, around 89% appear once; the ten largest clones hold approximately 5%. The sequenced sample consisted of peripheral blood. The receptor set was obtained from a man between 40 and 49 years old with active or convalescent COVID-19.

This clone was seen just once. The chain combines TRBV21-1 with TRBJ1-1; no check of the table's D call, TRBD1, against the DNA was made. TRBV21-1 is a pseudogene. The length of the CDR3 is 15 residues. The DNA of the CDR3 is TGTGCCAGCAGCATCCAGGGACAGCCGAACACTGAAGCTTTCTTT. Translation gives CASSIQGQPNTEAFF.

CDR3 bases: TGTGCCAGCAGTCCAGAGACAGGGGAAAACACCATATATTTT. Translation gives CASSPETGENTIYF. The chain is built from TRBV5-6 and TRBJ1-3; 8 nucleotides line up with TRBD1. Trimming cost V 5 bases and J 6 bases; bases outside gene matches: 7. The CDR3 contains 14 residues. Germline V gene lookup returns CDR1 SGHDT and CDR2 YYEEEE. Filled out from reference TRBV5-6 and TRBJ1-3, the complete variable domain reads DAGVTQSPTHLIKTRGQQVTLRCSPKSGHDTVSWYQQALGQGPQFIFQYYEEEERQRGNFPDRFSGHQFPNYSSELNVNALLLGDSALYLCASSPETGENTIYFGEGSWLTVV.

The gene calls are TRBV2 and TRBJ1-5, with D unresolved. V lost 4 bases and J lost 2, with 12 bases in between. Germline CDR1 and CDR2: SNHLY and FYNNEI. The CDR3 length is 15 residues. CDR3 amino acids: CASSGEGGGNQPQHF. The CDR3 coding sequence is TGTGCCAGCAGTGGGGAGGGCGGAGGCAATCAGCCCCAGCATTTT.

This sequence joins TRBV28 and TRBJ1-2, with D possibly matching TRBD1 (5 bases). The germline V and J ends were trimmed by 8 bases and 2 bases, with 12 bases remaining between them. The CDR3 contains 13 residues. The germline V gene has CDR1 MDHEN and CDR2 SYDVKM. The CDR3 spells CASRVGLNYGYTF. The CDR3 DNA follows: TGTGCCAGCCGGGTGGGGCTGAACTATGGCTACACCTTC.

The V call is TRBV28, the J call TRBJ2-5; 7 nucleotides align to TRBD2. Unmatched junction bases numbered 18, after V lost 6 bases and J lost 5 bases. The CDR3 has 17 amino acids. Germline CDR1 and CDR2: MDHEN and SYDVKM. CDR3 in amino acids: CASSRTQGASGRETQYF. The CDR3 nucleotides read TGTGCCAGCAGCAGGACCCAAGGGGCTAGCGGAAGGGAGACCCAGTACTTC. The full variable domain, with the rest looked up from reference TRBV28 and TRBJ2-5, is DVKVTQSSRYLVKRTGEKVFLECVQDMDHENMFWYRQDPGLGLRLIYFSYDVKMKEKGDIPEGYSVSREKKERFSLILESASTNQTSMYLCASSRTQGASGRETQYFGPGTRLLVL.

This chain connects TRBV6-5 to TRBJ1-1; 7 bases are shared with TRBD1. This CDR3 contains 14 residues. Germline CDR1 is MNHEY and CDR2 is SVGAGI. V was pared by 6 bases and J by 2 bases, with 6 bases of the junction left unmatched. CDR3 sequence reads: CASRPGQTNTEAFF. CDR3 DNA sequence: TGTGCCAGCAGGCCGGGACAGACCAACACTGAAGCTTTCTTT.

This clone was recorded only once. The chain employs TRBV7-2 and TRBJ2-3; unclear D gene. Trimming pared 1 base from V and 10 bases from J, leaving 15 bases between. Germline V lookup: CDR1 SGHTA, CDR2 FQGNSA. This CDR3 comprises 14 residues. The CDR3 sequence is CASSLVASNSPQYF. As DNA, the CDR3 is TGTGCCAGCAGCTTAGTCGCGTCAAATAGTCCGCAGTATTTT.

The V call is TRBV4-1, the J call TRBJ1-3; no reliable D call. Per germline, CDR1 MGHRA and CDR2 YSYEKL. The CDR3 loop spans 16 amino acids. Trimming took 4 bases from V and 1 from J, leaving 14 bases between them. In DNA, the CDR3 is TGCGCCAGCAGCCGGTTTCATTCGGGGTCTGGAAACACCATATATTTT. This gives the protein CASSRFHSGSGNTIYF.

This chain links TRBV5-1 with TRBJ2-4, with D possibly TRBD2 on 6 matching bases. CDR1 is SGHRS, CDR2 YFSETQ, per germline. Trimming left V 0 bases short and J 4 bases short, with 17 bases between. The CDR3 contains 17 residues. The CDR3, as DNA: TGCGCCAGCAGCTTGGTATCGGGTGGCAGCGGGAAAAACATTCAGTACTTC. Translated, it gives CASSLVSGGSGKNIQYF.

The chain links TRBV9 to TRBJ2-1; D is unclear. The CDR3 consists of 14 residues. Germline CDR1 reads SGDLS; CDR2 reads YYNGEE. V lost 0 bases, J lost 3 bases, and 7 bases lay in between. The CDR3 DNA reads TGTGCCAGCAGCGTAGGCGGTCTCTACAATGAGCAGTTCTTC. This translates into CASSVGGLYNEQFF.

The chain has TRBV3-1 (or the pseudogene TRBV3-2) and TRBJ2-5, with 7 bases aligning to TRBD2. This CDR3 is built from 17 residues. Trimming took 0 bases from V and 4 from J; bases not matched to a gene: 11. The V gene's germline CDR1 is LGHDT and CDR2 YNNKEL (reference sequence). For the CDR3, the DNA is TGTGCCAGCAGCCAAGAGTTCCCTCGCGGGAGCGGAGAGACCCAGTACTTC. Its translation: CASSQEFPRGSGETQYF.

The chain has TRBV4-1 and TRBJ2-7, with 11 bases that match TRBD2. V shed 0 bases, J shed 3 bases, and the junction held 7 bases outside the gene matches. This CDR3 spans 17 amino acids. Germline values: CDR1 MGHRA, CDR2 YSYEKL. Written as DNA, the CDR3 is TGCGCCAGCAGCCAAGATCAACTAGCGGGAGATCACTACGAGCAGTACTTC. Translating it yields CASSQDQLAGDHYEQYF.

J is TRBJ2-7 and V is TRBV6-5; TRBD1 is a possible D gene (7 bases). The V gene lost 2 bases and the J gene lost 6 bases, with 14 bases spanning the gap. The CDR3 consists of 14 residues. Germline lookup yields CDR1 MNHEY and CDR2 SVGAGI. The CDR3 DNA reads TGTGCCAGCAGTTACGTAAACAGGGGAGGCGAGCAGTACTTC. As protein: CASSYVNRGGEQYF.

This clone was detected only once. This chain links TRBV7-2 with TRBJ2-5; D might be TRBD2 (6 bases). This CDR3 contains 13 residues. V lost 3 bases and J 3 bases, leaving 8 bases between the germline ends. CDR1 is SGHTA, CDR2 FQGNSA, per germline. The CDR3: CASSFSGEETQYF. CDR3 nucleotides: TGTGCCAGCAGCTTTAGCGGAGAAGAGACCCAGTACTTC. The variable domain in full, completed from reference TRBV7-2 and TRBJ2-5, reads GAGVSQSPSNKVTEKGKDVELRCDPISGHTALYWYRQSLGQGLEFLIYFQGNSAPDKSGLPSDRFSAERTGGSVSTLTIQRTQQEDSAVYLCASSFSGEETQYFGPGTRLLVL.

The chain uses TRBV9 and TRBJ1-1; possible D gene TRBD1, 5 bases. Germline loops: CDR1 SGDLS, CDR2 YYNGEE. V was pared by 1 base and J by 1 base, with 5 bases between. The CDR3 is 13 amino acids. The CDR3 sequence: CASSVQGNTEAFF. The DNA for the CDR3 is TGTGCCAGCAGCGTACAGGGGAACACTGAAGCTTTCTTT.

The rearrangement links TRBV21-1 to TRBJ1-5. TRBV21-1 is a pseudogene segment. The CDR3 has 17 amino acids. CDR3 sequence reads: CASSQRTGSGGNQPQHF. In DNA, the CDR3 is TGTGCCAGCAGCCAGAGGACCGGGAGTGGCGGCAATCAGCCCCAGCATTTT.

The genes are TRBV30 and TRBJ1-1, with D tentatively TRBD1 (5 bases). This CDR3 has 13 residues. The ends were cut back, 0 bases at V and 2 bases at J, with 7 bases in the middle. Germline CDR1 is GTSNPN and CDR2 is SVGIG (reference sequence). The CDR3, as DNA: TGTGCCTGGAGTGTCGGGGGAAACACTGAAGCTTTCTTT. It yields the protein CAWSVGGNTEAFF.

The rearrangement uses TRBV5-1 and TRBJ1-1, with D possibly matching TRBD1 (5 bases). The CDR3 is 16 amino acids. Germline CDR1 and CDR2: SGHRS and YFSETQ. Trimming took off 3 bases at V and 0 bases at J, with 15 bases between the two ends. The CDR3 region is CASSSRGGGMNTEAFF. CDR3 nucleotide sequence: TGCGCCAGCAGCTCCCGGGGGGGAGGGATGAACACTGAAGCTTTCTTT.

The chain employs TRBV6-6 and TRBJ1-3, with D perhaps matching TRBD1 (6 bases). The CDR3 covers 16 residues. V lost 0 bases and J 2 bases, leaving 11 bases between the germline ends. Germline loops: CDR1 MNHNY, CDR2 SVGAGI (reference sequence). CDR3 loop: CASSYSGQQTGNTIYF. In DNA form, the CDR3 reads TGTGCCAGCAGTTACTCCGGACAGCAGACTGGAAACACCATATATTTT.

The chain uses TRBV6-5 and TRBJ2-1, with a tentative D call TRBD2 (6 bases). Trimming shortened V by 3 bases and J by 5 bases, and 8 bases separated the two germline ends. Germline-derived CDR1 and CDR2 are MNHEY and SVGAGI. The CDR3 covers 13 residues. CDR3 coding DNA: TGTGCCAGCAGTTATAGGAGGGACAATGAGCAGTTCTTC. This sequence encodes CASSYRRDNEQFF.

The chain carries TRBV6-5 and TRBJ2-5; the D gene is possibly TRBD1 (6 bases). Trimming shortened V by 2 bases and J by 4 bases, and 14 bases separated the two germline ends. This CDR3 has 15 residues. From germline, CDR1 is MNHEY and CDR2 SVGAGI. The CDR3 sequence: CASSYARGRGETQYF. Written as DNA, the CDR3 is TGTGCCAGCAGTTACGCCAGGGGCAGAGGAGAGACCCAGTACTTC.

The chain joins TRBV5-6 to TRBJ2-7; D remains unclear. The CDR3 extends over 12 amino acids. In germline, CDR1 is SGHDT, CDR2 YYEEEE. The ends were cut back, 3 bases at V and 3 bases at J, with 7 bases in the middle. For the CDR3, the DNA is TGTGCCAGCAGCTCGAATAGCTACGAGCAGTACTTC. Translated, it gives CASSSNSYEQYF.

This chain joins TRBV7-2 and TRBJ1-2, with D tentatively TRBD1 (5 bases). Germline V gene data show CDR1 as SGHTA and CDR2 as FQGNSA. The CDR3 extends over 15 amino acids. V was trimmed by 3 bases and J by 4 bases, leaving 15 bases between them. The CDR3 loop reads CASSLDSVGVYGYTF. CDR3 sequence (DNA): TGTGCCAGCAGCTTGGATTCTGTAGGGGTCTATGGCTACACCTTC.

The chain joins TRBV2 to TRBJ1-4; D is uncertain. The CDR3 loop spans 13 amino acids. Trimming removed 6 bases at V and 7 bases at J, with 12 bases between. Germline V gene sequence: CDR1 SNHLY, CDR2 FYNNEI. The CDR3 loop reads CASRSGIREKLFF. For the CDR3, the DNA is TGTGCCAGCAGGAGCGGGATTCGTGAAAAACTGTTTTTT.

The V and J genes are TRBV5-4 and TRBJ1-1, with 11 bases fitting TRBD1. This CDR3 comprises 14 residues. CDR1 and CDR2 from the germline V gene are SGHNT and YYREEE (reference sequence). V was pared by 4 bases and J by 5 bases, with 4 bases of the junction left unmatched. The CDR3 is CASSPRDRGTEAFF. CDR3 DNA sequence: TGTGCCAGCAGCCCCCGGGACAGGGGGACTGAAGCTTTCTTT. Combining the CDR3 with reference TRBV5-4 and TRBJ1-1 gives the whole variable domain ETGVTQSPTHLIKTRGQQVTLRCSSQSGHNTVSWYQQALGQGPQFIFQYYREEENGRGNFPPRFSGLQFPNYSSELNVNALELDDSALYLCASSPRDRGTEAFFGQGTRLTVV.

V and J are TRBV28 and TRBJ2-2, with D hard to call. The germline V and J ends were trimmed by 4 bases and 5 bases, with 8 bases remaining between them. This CDR3 spans 13 amino acids. Germline CDR1 reads MDHEN; CDR2 reads SYDVKM. The CDR3 DNA sequence: TGTGCCAGCAGTTCAACACAGACCGGGGAGCTGTTTTTT. Translation gives CASSSTQTGELFF.

The J gene is TRBJ2-7, the V gene TRBV11-2, with 8 bases matching TRBD1. The CDR3 runs 17 residues. CDR1 is SGHAT and CDR2 is FQNNGV in the germline V gene. V shed 2 bases, J shed 0 bases, and the junction held 9 bases outside the gene matches. This chain's CDR3 is CASSLRWWDRSSYEQYF. CDR3 in DNA: TGTGCCAGCAGCTTAAGGTGGTGGGACAGGAGCTCCTACGAGCAGTACTTC.

This sequence joins TRBV6-2 or TRBV6-3 and TRBJ2-1; 8 bases map to TRBD2. The germline V gene has CDR1 MNHEY and CDR2 SVGEGT. The CDR3 runs to 15 residues. The V and J ends lost 4 bases and 2 bases, in that order; junction bases with no gene match: 4. In DNA, the CDR3 is TGTGCCAGCAGTTCTCTAGCGGGTACCTACAATGAGCAGTTCTTC. Translated: CASSSLAGTYNEQFF.